This T cell receptor (beta chain) derives from a study of blood T cell repertoires in COVID-19. This clone has just a few counts. Germline V gene lookup returns CDR1 MNHEY and CDR2 SMNVEV (reference sequence). The CDR3 length is 18 residues. J lost 0 bases, V lost 3 bases, and 5 bases had no gene match. As handled by the study authors: Using reference gene primer amplification, nucleated cell counts were estimated. Only in-frame clones appear in the TCRdb table, and some are missing; sequencing was by immunoSEQ multiplex PCR. V and J calls and clone size are those listed in that table; D and trimming were worked out from the DNA. The sample has 150,000 to 200,000 clones; around 92% are singletons.

Material: peripheral blood. This chain connects TRBV27 to TRBJ2-3, with 14 nucleotides matching TRBD2. The receptor's source is a man aged 25-45 years with COVID-19, enrolled during active disease. CDR3 DNA: TGTGCCAGCAGTTTCGGGACTAGCGGGGGATCTAGCACAGATACGCAGTATTTT. Translating it yields CASSFGTSGGSSTDTQYF.